This section outlines one T cell receptor (beta chain) sequence together with its context. The iRepertoire nested amplicon-rescue multiplex PCR amplified TCR alpha and beta CDR3s from RNA. Tissue mRNA or PBMC total RNA, about 85-400 ng, went into one-step reverse transcription and amplification. TCRdb called the multiplex PCR reads again in MiXCR, with one record for every CDR3 protein. In the table there are about 140,000 distinct CDR3 sequences, around 42% of which are singletons. This entry comes from a study of glioma-infiltrating T cells. Germline loops: CDR1 SGHAT, CDR2 FQNNGV. CDR3 length: 13 residues. V trimming: 3 bases; J trimming: 7 bases; junction bases outside the gene matches: 2.

The V and J genes are TRBV11-2 and TRBJ1-2; 10 bases line up with TRBD1. The specimen sequenced was glioma tissue, nonneoplastic brain tissue, or PBMCs (not recorded which). The receptor's source is a human donor with low-grade glioma or glioblastoma, undergoing nonglioma brain surgery, or in good health (not recorded which). The CDR3 loop is CASSFDRGPGYTF. CDR3 nucleotides: TGTGCCAGCAGCTTTGACAGGGGGCCTGGCTACACCTTC.